The text below deals with one TCR beta chain. Its antigen is unidentified. These data are taken from a study of blood T cells in healthy people across ages. General study points: Higher diversity and more naive CD4+ cells were features of long-lived donors, compared to aged donors.

Deletions cut 1 base from V and 0 bases from J, with 16 bases between. This CDR3 is built from 19 residues. Germline lookup yields CDR1 LGHDT and CDR2 YNNKEL (reference sequence). For the second PCR, which ran for about 6 to 11 cycles, a sample-barcoded 5' primer and a J-beta primer mix were used. TCRdb fed the 5' RACE reads into MiXCR, producing one record per CDR3 protein. This sample has 2 million or so distinct CDR3 sequences, with 49% found just once. Peripheral blood was drawn, 7.5 to 10 milliliters per donor. The specimen sequenced was blood. This rearrangement joins TRBV3-1 to TRBJ2-6, with D perhaps assigned TRBD1 or TRBD2 (5 bases each). The TCR comes from a woman in her 40s in good health. The CDR3: CASSQGPERGNSGANVLTF. In DNA form, the CDR3 reads TGTGCCAGCAGCCAAGGACCCGAGAGGGGAAACTCTGGGGCCAACGTCCTGACTTTC.